This T cell receptor (beta chain) was observed in a study of blood T cell repertoires in COVID-19. Study information: From T cells, B-cell-depleted T cells, or PBMCs came the material, which was cDNA or gDNA.

Original analysis: For nucleated cells, counts were estimated from reference gene primer amplification. Sequencing was performed with immunoSEQ multiplex PCR; in TCRdb, only in-frame clones are kept and a portion is missing. V and J calls and clone size come straight from that table; D and trimming were deduced from the DNA. This table has about 150,000 clones, about 85% appearing once. CDR1 KGHSH and CDR2 LQKENI come from the germline V gene. The CDR3 runs to 14 residues. The junction had 8 bases not matched to a gene; V was cut back by 3 bases and J by 9 bases. The chain couples TRBV18 to TRBJ2-7; 10 bases fit TRBD2. The TCR comes from a woman aged 55-75 years with active or convalescent COVID-19. Sequenced input: peripheral blood. The CDR3 here is CASSPSGGAKVQYF. The CDR3 DNA reads TGTGCCAGCTCACCCAGCGGGGGGGCAAAGGTGCAGTACTTC.